Sequencing of this T cell receptor beta chain was carried out in a study of T cell changes during pregnancy in multiple sclerosis. V lost 2 bases and J lost 7; bases outside the gene matches: 10. Germline V CDR1 and CDR2: SGHTA, FQGTGA. The CDR3 sequence is 17 residues long. TCRdb keeps only in-frame clones here, not all; method: immunoSEQ multiplex PCR. This table holds around 100,000 clones, about 93% found once. This specimen was peripheral blood, taken in the third trimester of pregnancy. The chain carries TRBV7-3 and TRBJ2-1; 11 positions match TRBD2. The clonotype comes from a female donor with multiple sclerosis, enrolled in a pregnancy study. In nucleotides, the CDR3 is TGTGCCAGCAGCTTAGTTTCTAGCGGGAGGCCCACAAATGAGCAGTTCTTC. It translates to CASSLVSSGRPTNEQFF.